A selection of T cell receptor beta chains follows, all from one sample in a study of response to subunit inactivated influenza vaccine. TCRdb reprocessed the RT-PCR reads with MiXCR, giving one entry per CDR3 protein. The sample contains 560,000 or so distinct CDR3 sequences, approximately 7.7% of which appear only once. The material sequenced was PBMCs from blood, taken less than 30 months after vaccination. These receptors all come from a man between 50 and 69 years old who received an inactivated influenza vaccine. Each CDR3 is given with its conserved first and last residue. D genes are given only for firm matches. Rows give clone size only sometimes, using once, few, many, or a class for an expanded clone.

TRBV2	14	TRBD1	-	TRBJ2-2	TGTGCCAGCAACGGGGACAGGCCAGGCGGGGAGCTGTTTTTT	CASNGDRPGGELFF
TRBV11-3	16	-	few	TRBJ1-4	TGTGCCAGCAGCGCCGATCCCGGGATGTGGAATGGAAAACTATTTTTT	CASSADPGMWNGKLFF
TRBV11-3	15	TRBD2	few	TRBJ2-1	TGTGCCAGCTCCACTAGCGGGAGTGTCTGGAATGAGCAGTTCTTC	CASSTSGSVWNEQFF
TRBV7-6	20	-	few	TRBJ2-1	TGTGCCAGCAGCTCCGTGGGGAAATGGGTCCCAGGGTCAGGTTACAATGAGCAGTTCTTC	CASSSVGKWVPGSGYNEQFF
TRBV12-3/TRBV12-4	14	-	many	TRBJ1-5	TGTGCCAGCAGTTTATCCGGGACGAATCAGCCCCAGCATTTT	CASSLSGTNQPQHF
TRBV20-1	15	TRBD2	-	TRBJ2-7	TGCAGTGCTACCTCCGGGCTAGCGGGACTCTACGAGCAGTACTTC	CSATSGLAGLYEQYF
TRBV4-1	18	-	few	TRBJ2-1	TGCGCCAGCAGCCAAGAATGGGGGAGACAGTTTCTCTCCAATGAGCAGTTCTTC	CASSQEWGRQFLSNEQFF
TRBV9	15	TRBD1	many	TRBJ2-2	TGTGCCAGCAGCGTGGGACAGGGGCTGGCCGGGGAGCTGTTTTTT	CASSVGQGLAGELFF
TRBV6-2/TRBV6-3	16	-	many	TRBJ2-7	TGTGCCAGCAGTTATCTCGGAGCGGCGGCCGGTTACGAGCAGTACTTC	CASSYLGAAAGYEQYF
TRBV27	13	-	-	TRBJ1-4	TGTGCCAGCAGTGGGGCCCAGGGGAGGCAACTGTTTTTT	CASSGAQGRQLFF
TRBV4-2	16	TRBD2	-	TRBJ2-3	TGTGCCAGCAGCCAAGATCGGGGGGGCCTGCCAGATACGCAGTATTTT	CASSQDRGGLPDTQYF
TRBV12-3/TRBV12-4	12	-	many	TRBJ2-3	TGTGCCAGCAGTTTAGGAAGTACTACGCAGTATTTT	CASSLGSTTQYF
TRBV6-1	15	TRBD1	-	TRBJ2-2	TGTGCCAGCAGGACAGGGGGCTTGCTTACAGGGGAGCTGTTTTTT	CASRTGGLLTGELFF
TRBV28	16	-	few	TRBJ1-5	TGTGCCAGCAGCTACAAACAGGGTATTGCGGATCAGCCCCAGCATTTT	CASSYKQGIADQPQHF
TRBV6-1	15	TRBD1	many	TRBJ1-4	TGTGCCAGCAGCCATCGCCCGGGACAGGGCGGAAAACTGTTTTTT	CASSHRPGQGGKLFF
TRBV3-1	15	TRBD2	-	TRBJ2-5	TGTGCCAGCAACGAACTAGCGGGAGGACCCGAAACCCAGTACTTC	CASNELAGGPETQYF
TRBV3-1	15	-	few	TRBJ1-1	TGTGCCAGCAGCCAAGGGGTGGCGATGAACACTGAAGCTTTCTTT	CASSQGVAMNTEAFF
TRBV5-1	15	-	few	TRBJ2-2	TGCGCCAGCAGCCTTAGCGGAACGGAGACCGGGGAGCTGTTTTTT	CASSLSGTETGELFF
TRBV5-5	15	TRBD2	-	TRBJ2-3	TGTGCCAGCAGCTTATTGACTAGCGGCCCAGATACGCAGTATTTT	CASSLLTSGPDTQYF
TRBV4-3	15	-	-	TRBJ2-1	TGCGCCAGCAGCCAAGATGCTAGCCCTAGGAATGAGCAGTTCTTC	CASSQDASPRNEQFF